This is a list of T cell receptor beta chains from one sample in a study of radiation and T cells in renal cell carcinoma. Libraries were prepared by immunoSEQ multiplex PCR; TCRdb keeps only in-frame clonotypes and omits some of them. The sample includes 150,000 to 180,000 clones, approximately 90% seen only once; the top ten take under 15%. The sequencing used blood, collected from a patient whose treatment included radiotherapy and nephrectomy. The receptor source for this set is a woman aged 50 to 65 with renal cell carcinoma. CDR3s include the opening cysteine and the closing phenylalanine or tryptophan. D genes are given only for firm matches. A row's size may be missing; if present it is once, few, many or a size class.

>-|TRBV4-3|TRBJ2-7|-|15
CASSQVSAVSYEQYF
TGCGCCAGCAGCCAAGTGTCAGCCGTCTCCTACGAGCAGTACTTC
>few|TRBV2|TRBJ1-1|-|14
CASSQANRVGEAFF
TGTGCCAGCAGTCAAGCTAACAGGGTTGGTGAAGCTTTCTTT
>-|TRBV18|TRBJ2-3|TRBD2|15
CASSPPRGRDGTQYF
TGTGCCAGCTCACCACCGCGCGGGAGAGACGGGACGCAGTATTTT
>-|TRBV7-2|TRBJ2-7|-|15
CASSPEGRASYEQYF
TGTGCCAGCAGCCCAGAGGGGCGAGCCTCCTACGAGCAGTACTTC
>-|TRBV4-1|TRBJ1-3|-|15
CASSHGHFSGNTIYF
TGCGCCAGCAGCCACGGACACTTCTCTGGAAACACCATATATTTT
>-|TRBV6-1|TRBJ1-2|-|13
CASSEANHREGTF
TGTGCCAGCAGTGAAGCGAACCACAGGGAGGGGACCTTC
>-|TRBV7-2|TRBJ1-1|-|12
CASSSRMIGAFF
TGTGCCAGCAGCTCACGGATGATCGGGGCTTTCTTT
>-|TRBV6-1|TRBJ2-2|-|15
CASRRETSNTGELFF
TGTGCCAGCAGGAGGGAGACTAGTAATACCGGGGAGCTGTTTTTT
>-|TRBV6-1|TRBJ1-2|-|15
CASSTTGRVNYGYTF
TGTGCCAGCAGTACAACAGGAAGAGTCAACTATGGCTACACCTTC
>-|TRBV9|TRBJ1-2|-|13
CASSETVNYGYTF
TGTGCCAGCAGCGAGACAGTTAACTATGGCTACACCTTC
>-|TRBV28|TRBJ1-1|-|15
CASSTSPGLPTEAFF
TGTGCCAGCAGTACATCTCCGGGACTGCCCACTGAAGCTTTCTTT
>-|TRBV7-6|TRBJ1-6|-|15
CASSPEYNSNSPLHF
TGTGCCAGCAGTCCTGAGTACAATTCGAATTCACCCCTCCACTTT
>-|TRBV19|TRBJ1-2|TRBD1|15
CASSVSGTANYGYTF
TGTGCCAGTAGTGTCTCCGGGACAGCTAACTATGGCTACACCTTC
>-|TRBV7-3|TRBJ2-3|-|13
CASSPGTGDTQYF
TGTGCCAGCAGCCCCGGGACGGGAGATACGCAGTATTTT
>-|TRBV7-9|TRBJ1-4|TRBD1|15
CASSRSRTGKEKLFF
TGTGCCAGCAGCCGTTCCCGGACAGGGAAGGAAAAACTGTTTTTT
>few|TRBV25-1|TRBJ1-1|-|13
CASSTATSTEAFF
TGTGCCAGCAGTACAGCTACCTCTACTGAAGCTTTCTTT
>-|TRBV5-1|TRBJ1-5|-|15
CASSLEGQGSQPQHF
TGCGCCAGCAGCTTGGAGGGTCAGGGGAGTCAGCCCCAGCATTTT
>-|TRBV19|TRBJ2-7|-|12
CASSTLRGEQYF
TGTGCCAGTAGTACCCTTCGGGGCGAGCAGTACTTC
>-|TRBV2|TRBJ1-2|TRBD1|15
CASRGQGWGDYGYTF
TGTGCCAGCAGGGGACAGGGGTGGGGGGACTATGGCTACACCTTC
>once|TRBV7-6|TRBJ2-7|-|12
CASSLGQTEQYF
TGTGCCAGCAGCTTAGGCCAGACCGAGCAGTACTTC
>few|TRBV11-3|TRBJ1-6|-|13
CASSSGTASPLHF
TGTGCCAGCAGCTCCGGGACGGCATCACCCCTCCACTTT
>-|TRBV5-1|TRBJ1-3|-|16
CASSLGHLSSGNTIYF
TGCGCCAGCAGCCTCGGACACCTCAGCTCTGGAAACACCATATATTTT
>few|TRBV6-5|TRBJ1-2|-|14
CASSYSTVNYGYTF
TGTGCCAGCAGTTACTCGACGGTTAACTATGGCTACACCTTC
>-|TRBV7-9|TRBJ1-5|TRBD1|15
CASSLTTGQNQPQHF
TGTGCCAGCAGCCTAACCACGGGACAGAATCAGCCCCAGCATTTT
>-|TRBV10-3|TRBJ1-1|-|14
CAISDLGQNTEAFF
TGTGCCATCAGTGATCTGGGACAGAACACTGAAGCTTTCTTT
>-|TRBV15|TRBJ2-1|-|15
CATSVLPGAVSEQFF
TGTGCCACCAGCGTTCTCCCAGGGGCGGTAAGTGAGCAGTTCTTC
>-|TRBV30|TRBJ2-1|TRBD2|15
CAWSRGTSGVNEQFF
TGTGCCTGGAGTAGGGGGACTAGCGGGGTAAATGAGCAGTTCTTC
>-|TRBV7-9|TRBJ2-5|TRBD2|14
CASSLSRGVETQYF
TGTGCCAGCAGCTTATCGCGGGGGGTGGAGACCCAGTACTTC
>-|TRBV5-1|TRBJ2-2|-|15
CASSAGNVNTGELFF
TGCGCCAGCAGCGCCGGGAACGTCAACACCGGGGAGCTGTTTTTT
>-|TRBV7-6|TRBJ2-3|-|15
CASSLTPLTADTQYF
TGTGCCAGCAGCTTAACTCCCCTTACCGCAGATACGCAGTATTTT
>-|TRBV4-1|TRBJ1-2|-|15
CASSQADGGLYGYTF
TGCGCCAGCAGCCAAGCAGACGGGGGCCTCTATGGCTACACCTTC
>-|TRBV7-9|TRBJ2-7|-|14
CASSLGQSTYEQYF
TGTGCCAGCAGCTTAGGTCAGAGTACCTACGAGCAGTACTTC
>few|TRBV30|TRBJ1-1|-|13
CAWSARVRGEAFF
TGTGCCTGGAGTGCCAGGGTAAGGGGTGAAGCTTTCTTT
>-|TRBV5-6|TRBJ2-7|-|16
CASSFNGAFVSYEQYF
TGTGCCAGCAGCTTTAACGGGGCCTTCGTCTCCTACGAGCAGTACTTC
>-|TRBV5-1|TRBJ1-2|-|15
CASSLGATGNYGYTF
TGCGCCAGCAGCCTCGGGGCGACCGGGAACTATGGCTACACCTTC
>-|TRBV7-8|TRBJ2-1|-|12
CASSLDRNEQFF
TGTGCCAGCAGCTTAGACAGAAATGAGCAGTTCTTC
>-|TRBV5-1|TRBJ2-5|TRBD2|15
CASTWRAGGQETQYF
TGCGCCAGCACCTGGAGAGCGGGGGGGCAGGAGACCCAGTACTTC
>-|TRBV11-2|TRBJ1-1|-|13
CASSFGRNTEAFF
TGTGCCAGCAGCTTCGGCCGAAACACTGAAGCTTTCTTT
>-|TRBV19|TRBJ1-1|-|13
CASSFTLLQRAFF
TGTGCCAGTAGTTTTACCCTATTACAGCGGGCTTTCTTT
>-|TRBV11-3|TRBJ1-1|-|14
CASSLSGLNTEAFF
TGTGCCAGCAGCTTGTCGGGGTTGAACACTGAAGCTTTCTTT
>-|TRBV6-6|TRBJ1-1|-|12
CASRPSYAEAFF
TGTGCCAGCAGACCATCGTACGCTGAAGCTTTCTTT
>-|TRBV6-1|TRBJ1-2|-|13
CASGDLTNYGYTF
TGTGCCAGCGGAGATCTAACTAACTATGGCTACACCTTC
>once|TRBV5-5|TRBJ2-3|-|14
CASSSRRGPDTQYF
TGTGCCAGCAGCTCGCGGAGGGGGCCAGATACGCAGTATTTT
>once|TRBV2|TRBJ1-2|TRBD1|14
CASKGGGGSYGYTF
TGTGCCAGCAAAGGAGGGGGCGGAAGCTATGGCTACACCTTC
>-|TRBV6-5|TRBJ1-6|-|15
CASSYEGGKQSPLHF
TGTGCCAGCAGTTACGAAGGGGGGAAACAATCACCCCTCCACTTT
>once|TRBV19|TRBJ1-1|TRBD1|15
CASTQRDRLNTEAFF
TGTGCCAGTACCCAAAGGGACAGGCTGAACACTGAAGCTTTCTTT
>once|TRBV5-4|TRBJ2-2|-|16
CASSSEGGWNTGELFF
TGTGCCAGCAGCTCGGAGGGGGGGTGGAACACCGGGGAGCTGTTTTTT
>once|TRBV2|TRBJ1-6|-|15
CASSGRGTYNSPLHF
TGTGCCAGCAGTGGAAGGGGAACCTATAATTCACCCCTCCACTTT
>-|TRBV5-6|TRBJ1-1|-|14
CASSLIRVNTEAFF
TGTGCCAGCAGCTTGATCCGGGTAAACACTGAAGCTTTCTTT
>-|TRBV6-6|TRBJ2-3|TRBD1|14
CASSRDRVTDTQYF
TGTGCCAGCAGCCGGGACAGGGTAACAGATACGCAGTATTTT
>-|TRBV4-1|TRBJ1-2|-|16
CASSQEGAGARNGYTF
TGCGCCAGCAGCCAAGAAGGGGCGGGGGCGCGTAATGGCTACACCTTC
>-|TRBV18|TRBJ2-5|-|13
CASSRDQGETQYF
TGTGCCAGCTCACGGGATCAGGGGGAGACCCAGTACTTC
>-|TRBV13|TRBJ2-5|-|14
CASSFAGSQETQYF
TGTGCCAGCAGCTTTGCAGGGAGCCAAGAGACCCAGTACTTC
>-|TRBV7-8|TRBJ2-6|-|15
CASRQTTGGANVLTF
TGTGCCAGCCGTCAAACTACAGGGGGGGCCAACGTCCTGACTTTC
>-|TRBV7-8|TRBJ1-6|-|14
CASSMGHHNSPLHF
TGTGCCAGCAGCATGGGACACCATAATTCACCCCTCCACTTT
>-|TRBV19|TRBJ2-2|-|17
CASKTTGTPHLAGELFF
TGTGCCAGTAAGACGACAGGCACACCCCACCTAGCCGGGGAGCTGTTTTTT
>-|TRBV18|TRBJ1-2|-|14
CASSPPTGQYGYTF
TGTGCCAGCTCACCACCCACAGGACAGTATGGCTACACCTTC
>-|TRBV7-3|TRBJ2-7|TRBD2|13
CATGGRISYEQYF
TGTGCCACGGGGGGACGGATCTCCTACGAGCAGTACTTC
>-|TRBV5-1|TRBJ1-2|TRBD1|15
CASSSPGTGYYGYTF
TGCGCCAGCAGTTCCCCTGGGACAGGTTACTATGGCTACACCTTC